Below, 5 T cell receptor beta chains from the same sample are listed, as sequenced in a study of blood T cell repertoires in COVID-19. The table came from immunoSEQ multiplex PCR; TCRdb's copy has only in-frame clones and leaves some out. The sample holds some 270,000 clones, 70% to 90% seen once. The sample consisted of PBMCs or T cells enriched from blood (not recorded which). These receptors came from a woman in her forties or fifties who had been exposed to COVID-19.

The rearrangement uses TRBV2 and TRBJ1-1; no clear D. Per germline, CDR1 SNHLY and CDR2 FYNNEI. Trimming took off 0 bases at V and 1 base at J, with 6 bases between the two ends. CDR3 length: 14 amino acids. CDR3 loop: CASSEAGENTEAFF. CDR3 DNA sequence: TGTGCCAGCAGTGAAGCTGGAGAGAACACTGAAGCTTTCTTT.

The chain joins TRBV12-3 or TRBV12-4 to TRBJ1-5; D is undetermined. The CDR3 consists of 13 residues. Trimming shortened V by 3 bases and J by 5 bases, and 8 bases separated the two germline ends. For the CDR3, the DNA is TGTGCCAGCAGTTTCGGTATATATCAGCCCCAGCATTTT. Residues: CASSFGIYQPQHF.

J is TRBJ1-2 and V is TRBV6-5; TRBD1 aligns across 8 bases. V lost 4 bases, J lost 4 bases, and 8 bases stayed unmatched. Germline loops: CDR1 MNHEY, CDR2 SVGAGI. This CDR3 is built from 15 residues. The DNA of the CDR3 is TGTGCCAGCAGTTCACCGGGACAGGCGATCTATGGCTACACCTTC. Protein: CASSSPGQAIYGYTF.

The V and J genes are TRBV6-2 or TRBV6-3 and TRBJ1-5; D not certain. The CDR3 spans 17 residues. The germline V gene encodes CDR1 MNHEY and CDR2 SVGEGT. V was shortened by 5 bases and J by 2 bases, with 19 bases between the two germline ends. The CDR3 spells CASSRRPLYDGNQPQHF. The DNA for the CDR3 is TGTGCCAGCAGTCGCAGGCCTTTGTATGATGGCAATCAGCCCCAGCATTTT.

The chain uses TRBV11-2 and TRBJ2-2; 7 bases map to TRBD2. This CDR3 region has 14 residues. CDR1 and CDR2 from the germline V gene are SGHAT and FQNNGV. J gave up 6 bases and V 7 bases, and 8 bases lay outside the gene matches. The CDR3 loop is CASTLNRGAGELFF. CDR3 DNA: TGTGCCAGCACCCTCAATCGGGGGGCCGGGGAGCTGTTTTTT.